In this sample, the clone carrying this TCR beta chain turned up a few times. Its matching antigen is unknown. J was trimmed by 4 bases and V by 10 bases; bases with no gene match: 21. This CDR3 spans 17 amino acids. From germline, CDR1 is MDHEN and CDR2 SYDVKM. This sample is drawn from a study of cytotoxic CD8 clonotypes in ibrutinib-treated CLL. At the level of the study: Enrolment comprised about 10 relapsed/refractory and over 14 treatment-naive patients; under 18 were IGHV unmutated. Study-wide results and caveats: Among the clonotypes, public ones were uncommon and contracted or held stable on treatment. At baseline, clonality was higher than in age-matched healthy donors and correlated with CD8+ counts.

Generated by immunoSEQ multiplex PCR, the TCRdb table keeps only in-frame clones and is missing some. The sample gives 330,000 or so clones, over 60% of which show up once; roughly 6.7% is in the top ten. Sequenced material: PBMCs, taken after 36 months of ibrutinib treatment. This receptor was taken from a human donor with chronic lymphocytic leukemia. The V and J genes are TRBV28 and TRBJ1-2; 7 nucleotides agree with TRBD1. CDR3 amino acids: CATPGGDRTSWGYGYTF. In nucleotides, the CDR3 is TGTGCCACCCCGGGTGGGGACAGAACCTCCTGGGGCTATGGCTACACCTTC.